These 18 T cell receptor beta chains were sequenced from one sample in a study of control samples from healthy donors and cancer patients. Clones were sequenced by immunoSEQ multiplex PCR, and TCRdb holds only the in-frame ones, with some missing. The repertoire has 120,000 or so clones, about 86% of them found once; the top ten carry around 10%. The sample taken for sequencing was blood. These receptors came from a young man in good health.

The chain joins TRBV11-3 to TRBJ2-1; D tentatively fits TRBD1 or TRBD2 (5 bases each). V was clipped by 3 bases and J by 8 bases, with 20 bases between them. The germline CDR1 and CDR2 sequences are SGHNT and YENEEA. The CDR3 spans 16 residues. This CDR3 is CASSLAGTLLLDEQFF. CDR3 bases: TGTGCCAGCAGCTTGGCTGGGACGCTCCTTCTCGATGAGCAGTTCTTC.

This clone was seen a single time. This chain links TRBV30 with TRBJ2-2; D possibly corresponds to TRBD1 (5 bases). CDR1 and CDR2 from the germline V gene are GTSNPN and SVGIG (reference sequence). The CDR3 runs to 15 residues. The V gene lost 0 bases and the J gene lost 5 bases, with 13 bases spanning the gap. In DNA, the CDR3 is TGTGCCTGGAGTGTAGCAGGGCGTTGGACCGGGGAGCTGTTTTTT. Residues: CAWSVAGRWTGELFF.

The sample holds one count of this clone. The chain couples TRBV10-3 to TRBJ1-2; possibly TRBD1 for D (5 bases). Looked up from germline, CDR1 is ENHRY and CDR2 is SYGVKD. Trimming left V 0 bases short and J 5 bases short, with 10 bases between. This CDR3 has 14 amino acids. The CDR3 sequence: CAISESGTDYGYTF. The CDR3 region has the DNA TGTGCCATCAGTGAGTCCGGGACGGATTATGGCTACACCTTC.

The chain couples TRBV6-1 to TRBJ2-7; D ambiguous. Trimming left V 2 bases short and J 4 bases short, with 9 bases between. This CDR3 has 13 residues. The germline CDR1 and CDR2 sequences are MNHNS and SASEGT. The CDR3 here is CASSETSHYEQYV. In DNA form, the CDR3 reads TGTGCCAGCAGTGAAACTTCTCATTACGAGCAGTACGTC.

This clone appeared a few times. This same CDR3 is encoded by further DNA sequences in the sample. The chain carries TRBV12-3 or TRBV12-4 and TRBJ1-1; tentative D call: TRBD1 (5 bases). The ends were cut back, 6 bases at V and 1 base at J, with 9 bases in the middle. CDR3 length: 13 amino acids. The CDR3 loop reads CASRSTGNTEAFF. In nucleotides, the CDR3 is TGTGCCAGCAGGTCAACAGGGAACACTGAAGCTTTCTTT.

This clone is a singleton in its sample. The V gene is TRBV10-1, the J gene TRBJ1-2; D gene ambiguous. Germline V lookup: CDR1 WNHNN, CDR2 SYGVQD (reference sequence). The ends were cut back, 2 bases at V and 4 bases at J, with 8 bases in the middle. The CDR3 spans 13 residues. The CDR3 protein is CASSERETYGYTF. CDR3 nucleotide sequence: TGCGCCAGCAGTGAGCGTGAAACCTATGGCTACACCTTC.

V is TRBV5-6 and J is TRBJ1-2; perhaps TRBD1 as D (5 bases). This CDR3 has 15 amino acids. Trimming cost V 3 bases and J 2 bases, with 14 bases left between them. Germline CDR1 reads SGHDT; CDR2 reads YYEEEE. This chain's CDR3 is CASSSHGGGNYGYTF. In nucleotides, the CDR3 is TGTGCCAGCAGCTCCCATGGCGGGGGAAACTATGGCTACACCTTC.

This clone was seen more than once but under ten times. V gene TRBV25-1 combines with J gene TRBJ2-1, with 8 positions matching TRBD2. From germline, CDR1 is MGHDK and CDR2 SYGVNS. V trimming: 6 bases; J trimming: 5 bases; junction bases outside the gene matches: 6. The CDR3 length is 14 residues. CDR3 coding DNA: TGTGCCAGCAGCCCCCGTAGCGGGAACAATGAGCAGTTCTTC. Amino acids: CASSPRSGNNEQFF.

In regard to this clone: Additional DNA sequences in this sample encode the identical CDR3. This chain joins TRBV11-3 and TRBJ1-1, with 7 bases aligning to TRBD1. This CDR3 has 14 residues. J was trimmed by 1 base and V by 1 base; bases with no gene match: 0. Per germline, CDR1 SGHNT and CDR2 YENEEA. The CDR3 DNA reads as TGTGCCAGCAGCTTAGGACAGGGGAACACTGAAGCTTTCTTT. It codes for CASSLGQGNTEAFF.

V is TRBV2 and J is TRBJ1-1; D uncertain. The ends were cut back, 2 bases at V and 1 base at J, with 5 bases in the middle. The CDR3 runs 13 residues. The germline V gene encodes CDR1 SNHLY and CDR2 FYNNEI. The CDR3 sequence is CASSELWNTEAFF. Here the CDR3 DNA reads TGTGCCAGCAGTGAATTATGGAACACTGAAGCTTTCTTT.

The table lists this clone with a count of one. This sequence joins TRBV6-1 and TRBJ2-7, with TRBD1 matching over 9 bases. This CDR3 contains 16 residues. V trimming: 2 bases; J trimming: 6 bases; junction bases outside the gene matches: 11. The germline V gene encodes CDR1 MNHNS and CDR2 SASEGT. CDR3 amino acids: CASSETRGTGFIEQYF. CDR3 nucleotide sequence: TGTGCCAGCAGTGAAACCCGGGGGACAGGGTTTATCGAGCAGTACTTC.

This chain connects TRBV5-1 to TRBJ1-5, with D perhaps matching TRBD1 (6 bases). The germline V and J ends were trimmed by 4 bases and 5 bases, with 13 bases remaining between them. From germline, CDR1 is SGHRS and CDR2 YFSETQ. CDR3 length: 14 amino acids. For the CDR3, the DNA is TGCGCCAGCAGCCTACAGGGAGGCGATCAGCCCCAGCATTTT. The encoded protein is CASSLQGGDQPQHF.

The rearrangement uses TRBV12-3 or TRBV12-4 and TRBJ1-6; D remains ambiguous. Trimming left V 3 bases short and J 8 bases short, with 8 bases between. The CDR3 is 13 amino acids. Here the CDR3 DNA reads TGTGCCAGCAGTTTTTGGAAAGATTCACCCCTCCACTTT. Amino acid sequence: CASSFWKDSPLHF.

The chain carries TRBV25-1 and TRBJ2-3, with 7 positions matching TRBD1. CDR1 and CDR2 from the germline V gene are MGHDK and SYGVNS. Trimming cost V 1 base and J 7 bases; bases outside gene matches: 8. The CDR3 has 15 residues. The CDR3 protein is CASSESGTAGYTQYF. The CDR3 DNA reads as TGTGCCAGCAGTGAATCCGGGACAGCTGGGTATACGCAGTATTTT.

This clone was seen a handful of times. The V and J genes are TRBV4-2 and TRBJ1-2, with D unclear. Germline-derived CDR1 and CDR2 are LGHNA and YNFKEQ. V dropped 2 bases and J dropped 8 bases, with 18 bases sitting between them. This CDR3 has 15 amino acids. This CDR3 is CASSQNNNRDGGYTF. CDR3 in DNA: TGTGCCAGCAGCCAAAATAATAATAGGGATGGGGGCTACACCTTC.

The chain uses TRBV7-2 and TRBJ1-2; D is unresolved. Germline CDR1 is SGHTA and CDR2 is FQGNSA. Trimming cost V 1 base and J 1 base, with 4 bases left between them. The CDR3 is 13 amino acids. CDR3: CASSLDSNYGYTF. For the CDR3, the DNA is TGTGCCAGCAGCTTAGACAGTAACTATGGCTACACCTTC.

The V and J genes are TRBV27 and TRBJ1-2, with TRBD1 matching 9 bases. CDR1 is MNHEY and CDR2 is SMNVEV in the germline V gene (reference sequence). Trimming took 5 bases from V and 3 from J; bases not matched to a gene: 7. The CDR3 has 15 residues. This chain's CDR3 is CASSLTRDRDYGYTF. Written as DNA, the CDR3 is TGTGCCAGCAGTCTTACCCGGGACAGGGACTATGGCTACACCTTC.

This rearrangement joins TRBV3-1 (or the pseudogene TRBV3-2) to TRBJ2-3; no clear D gene. CDR1 is LGHDT, CDR2 YNNKEL, per germline (reference sequence). This CDR3 has 13 residues. V was shortened by 0 bases and J by 4 bases, with 5 bases between the two germline ends. CDR3 in DNA: TGTGCCAGCAGCCAAGATGGGCCAGATACGCAGTATTTT. This encodes CASSQDGPDTQYF.